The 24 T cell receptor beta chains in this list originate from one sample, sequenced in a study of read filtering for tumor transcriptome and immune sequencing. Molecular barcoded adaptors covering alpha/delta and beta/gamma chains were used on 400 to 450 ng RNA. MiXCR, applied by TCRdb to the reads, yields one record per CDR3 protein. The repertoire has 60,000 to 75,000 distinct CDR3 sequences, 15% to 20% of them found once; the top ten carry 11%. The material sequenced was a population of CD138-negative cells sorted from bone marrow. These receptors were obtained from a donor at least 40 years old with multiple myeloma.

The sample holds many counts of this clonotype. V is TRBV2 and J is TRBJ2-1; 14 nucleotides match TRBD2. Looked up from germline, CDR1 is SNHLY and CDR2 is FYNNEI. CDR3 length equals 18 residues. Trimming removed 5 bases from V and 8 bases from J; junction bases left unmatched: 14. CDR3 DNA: TGTGCCAGCAGTACAGCGACTAGCGGGAGGGCCCTCGGCGATGAGCAGTTCTTC. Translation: CASSTATSGRALGDEQFF. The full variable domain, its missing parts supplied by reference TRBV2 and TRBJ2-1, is EPEVTQTPSHQVTQMGQEVILRCVPISNHLYFYWYRQILGQKVEFLVSFYNNEISEKSEIFDDQFSVERPDGSNFTLKIRSTKLEDSAMYFCASSTATSGRALGDEQFFGPGTRLTVL.

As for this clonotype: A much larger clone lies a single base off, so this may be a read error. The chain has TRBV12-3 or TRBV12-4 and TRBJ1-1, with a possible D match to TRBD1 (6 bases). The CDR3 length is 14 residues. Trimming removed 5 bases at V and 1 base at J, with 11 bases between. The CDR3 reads CASSPEGGNTEAFF. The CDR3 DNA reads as TGTGCCAGCAGTCCCGAGGGGGGGAACACTGAAGCTTTCTTT.

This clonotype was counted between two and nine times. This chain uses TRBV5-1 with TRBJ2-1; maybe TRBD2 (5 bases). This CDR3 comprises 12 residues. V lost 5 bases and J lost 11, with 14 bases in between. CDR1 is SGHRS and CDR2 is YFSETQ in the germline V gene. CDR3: CASRVGSEQQFF. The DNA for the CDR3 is TGCGCCAGCAGGGTGGGGAGTGAGCAGCAGTTCTTC.

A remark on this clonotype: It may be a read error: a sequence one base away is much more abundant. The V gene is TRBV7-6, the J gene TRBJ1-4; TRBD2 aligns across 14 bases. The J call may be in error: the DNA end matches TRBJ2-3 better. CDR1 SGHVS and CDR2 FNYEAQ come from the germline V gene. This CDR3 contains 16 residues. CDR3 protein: CANSEGLAGGPDTQYF. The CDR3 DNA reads TGTGCCAACAGCGAAGGACTAGCGGGAGGCCCCGATACGCAGTATTTT.

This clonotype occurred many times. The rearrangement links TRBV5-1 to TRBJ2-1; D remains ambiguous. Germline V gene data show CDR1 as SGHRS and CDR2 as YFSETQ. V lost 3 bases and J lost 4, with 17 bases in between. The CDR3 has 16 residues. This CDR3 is CASSSGSLGIYNEQFF. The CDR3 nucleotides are TGCGCCAGCAGCTCAGGTAGTCTGGGGATTTACAATGAGCAGTTCTTC.

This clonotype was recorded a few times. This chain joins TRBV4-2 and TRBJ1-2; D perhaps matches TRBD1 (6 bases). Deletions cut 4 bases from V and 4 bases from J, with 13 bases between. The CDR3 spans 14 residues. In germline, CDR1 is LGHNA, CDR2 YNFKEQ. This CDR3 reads CASSLQGQSYGYTF. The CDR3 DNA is TGTGCCAGCAGCCTTCAAGGACAGTCCTATGGCTACACCTTC.

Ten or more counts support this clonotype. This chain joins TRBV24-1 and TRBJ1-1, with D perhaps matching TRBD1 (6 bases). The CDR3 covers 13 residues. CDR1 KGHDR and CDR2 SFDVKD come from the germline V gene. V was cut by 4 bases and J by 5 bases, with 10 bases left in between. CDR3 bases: TGTGCCACCAGTGAGGGGGCTAAGACTGAAGCTTTCTTT. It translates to CATSEGAKTEAFF.

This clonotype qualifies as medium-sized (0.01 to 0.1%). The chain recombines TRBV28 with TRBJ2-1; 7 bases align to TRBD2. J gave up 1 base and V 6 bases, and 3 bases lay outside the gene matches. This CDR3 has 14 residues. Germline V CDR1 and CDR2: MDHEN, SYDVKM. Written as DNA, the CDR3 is TGTGCCAGCAGGGGGGGAGGGTCCTACAATGAGCAGTTCTTC. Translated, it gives CASRGGGSYNEQFF.

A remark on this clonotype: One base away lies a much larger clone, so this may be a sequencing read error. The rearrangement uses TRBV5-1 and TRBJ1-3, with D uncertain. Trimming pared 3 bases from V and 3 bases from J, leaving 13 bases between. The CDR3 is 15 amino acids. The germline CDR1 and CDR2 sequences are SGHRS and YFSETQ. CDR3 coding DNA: TGCGCCAGCAGCTCCGGCCTGAGCTTTGGAAACACCATATATTTT. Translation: CASSSGLSFGNTIYF.

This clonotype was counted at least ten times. DNA for the CDR3: TGCAGTGCTACCCAGGGGCCCAGCTCTGGGGCCAACGTCCTGACTTTC. Translated, it gives CSATQGPSSGANVLTF. The chain employs TRBV20-1 and TRBJ2-6; D might be TRBD1 (6 bases). The germline V and J ends were trimmed by 4 bases and 0 bases, with 13 bases remaining between them. This CDR3 is 16 amino acids long. Germline V lookup: CDR1 DFQATT, CDR2 SNEGSKA (reference sequence).

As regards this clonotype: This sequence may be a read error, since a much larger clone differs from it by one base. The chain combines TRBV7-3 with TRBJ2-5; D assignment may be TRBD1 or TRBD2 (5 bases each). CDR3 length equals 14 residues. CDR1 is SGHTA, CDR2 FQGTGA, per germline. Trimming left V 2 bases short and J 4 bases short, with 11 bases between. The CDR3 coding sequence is TGTGCCAGCAGCTTAGATCCGGGGCTAGAGACCCAGTACTTC. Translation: CASSLDPGLETQYF.

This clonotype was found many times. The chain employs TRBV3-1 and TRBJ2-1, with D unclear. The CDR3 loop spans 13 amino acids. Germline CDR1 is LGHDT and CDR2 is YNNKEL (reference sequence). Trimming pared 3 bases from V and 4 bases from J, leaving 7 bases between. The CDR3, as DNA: TGTGCCAGCAGCCACCCGAGTTACAATGAGCAGTTCTTC. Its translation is CASSHPSYNEQFF.

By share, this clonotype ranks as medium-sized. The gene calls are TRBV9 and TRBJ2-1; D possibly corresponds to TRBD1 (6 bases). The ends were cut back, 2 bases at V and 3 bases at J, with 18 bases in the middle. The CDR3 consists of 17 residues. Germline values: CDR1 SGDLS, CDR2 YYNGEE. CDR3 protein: CASSVAPGTRIYNEQFF. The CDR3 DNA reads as TGTGCCAGCAGCGTCGCCCCCGGGACAAGGATCTACAATGAGCAGTTCTTC.

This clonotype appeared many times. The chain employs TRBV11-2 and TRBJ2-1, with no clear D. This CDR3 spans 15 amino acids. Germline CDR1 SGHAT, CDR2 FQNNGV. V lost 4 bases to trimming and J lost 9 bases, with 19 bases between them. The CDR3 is CASSSSFLPSSEQFF. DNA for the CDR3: TGTGCCAGCAGCTCATCGTTCCTCCCCTCCAGTGAGCAGTTCTTC.

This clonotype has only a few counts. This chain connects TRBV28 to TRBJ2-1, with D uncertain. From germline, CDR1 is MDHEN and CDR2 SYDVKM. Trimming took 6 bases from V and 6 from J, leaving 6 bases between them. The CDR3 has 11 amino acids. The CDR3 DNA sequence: TGTGCCAGCAGCCCTCGCAATGAGCAGTTCTTC. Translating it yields CASSPRNEQFF.

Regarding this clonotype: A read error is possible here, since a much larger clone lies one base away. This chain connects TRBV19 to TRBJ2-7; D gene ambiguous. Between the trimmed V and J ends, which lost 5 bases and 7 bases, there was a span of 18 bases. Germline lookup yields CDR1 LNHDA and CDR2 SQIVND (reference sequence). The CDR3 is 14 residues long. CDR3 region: CASSGLLNVGEQYF. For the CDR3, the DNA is TGTGCCAGTAGTGGGCTTCTCAATGTGGGGGAGCAGTACTTC. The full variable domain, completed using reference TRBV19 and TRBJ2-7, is DGGITQSPKYLFRKEGQNVTLSCEQNLNHDAMYWYRQDPGQGLRLIYYSQIVNDFQKGDIAEGYSVSREKKESFPLTVTSAQKNPTAFYLCASSGLLNVGEQYFGPGTRLTVT.

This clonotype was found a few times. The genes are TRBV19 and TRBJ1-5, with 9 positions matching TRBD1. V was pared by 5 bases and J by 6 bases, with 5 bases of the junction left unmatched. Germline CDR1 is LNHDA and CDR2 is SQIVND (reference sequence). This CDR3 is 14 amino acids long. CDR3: CASSRRQGVQPQHF. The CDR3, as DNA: TGTGCCAGTAGTCGTCGACAGGGGGTTCAGCCCCAGCATTTT. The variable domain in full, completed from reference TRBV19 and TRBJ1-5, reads DGGITQSPKYLFRKEGQNVTLSCEQNLNHDAMYWYRQDPGQGLRLIYYSQIVNDFQKGDIAEGYSVSREKKESFPLTVTSAQKNPTAFYLCASSRRQGVQPQHFGDGTRLSIL.

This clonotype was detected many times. The CDR3 nucleotides are TGCGCCAGCAGCTTAGGGGGGGCCCACAATCAGCCCCAGCATTTT. Translation: CASSLGGAHNQPQHF. V is TRBV5-1 and J is TRBJ1-5; TRBD1 might be the D (6 bases). V lost 2 bases to trimming and J lost 3 bases, with 12 bases between them. Germline CDR1 is SGHRS and CDR2 is YFSETQ. CDR3 size: 15 residues.

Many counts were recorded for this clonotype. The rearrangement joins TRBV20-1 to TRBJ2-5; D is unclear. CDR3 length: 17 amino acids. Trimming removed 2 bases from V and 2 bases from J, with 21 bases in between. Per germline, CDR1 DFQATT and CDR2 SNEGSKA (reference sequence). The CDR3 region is CSARPLDRFVGQETQYF. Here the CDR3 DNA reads TGCAGTGCTAGACCTTTGGACCGCTTTGTGGGACAAGAGACCCAGTACTTC.

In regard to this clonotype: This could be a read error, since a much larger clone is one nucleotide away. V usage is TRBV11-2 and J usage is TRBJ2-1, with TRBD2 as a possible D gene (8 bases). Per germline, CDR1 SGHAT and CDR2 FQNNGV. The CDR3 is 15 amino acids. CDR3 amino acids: CASTQGRGVYNELFF. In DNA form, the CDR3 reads TGTGCCAGCACACAGGGGCGGGGGGTGTACAATGAGCTGTTCTTC.

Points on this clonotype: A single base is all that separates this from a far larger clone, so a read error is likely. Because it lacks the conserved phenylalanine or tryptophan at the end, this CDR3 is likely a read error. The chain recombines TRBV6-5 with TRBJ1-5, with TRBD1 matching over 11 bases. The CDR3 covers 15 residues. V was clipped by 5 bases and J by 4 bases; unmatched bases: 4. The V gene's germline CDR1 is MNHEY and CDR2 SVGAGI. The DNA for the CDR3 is TGTGCCAGCAGTAAGGGACAGGGGGGGAATCAGCCCCAGCATCTT. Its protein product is CASSKGQGGNQPQHL.

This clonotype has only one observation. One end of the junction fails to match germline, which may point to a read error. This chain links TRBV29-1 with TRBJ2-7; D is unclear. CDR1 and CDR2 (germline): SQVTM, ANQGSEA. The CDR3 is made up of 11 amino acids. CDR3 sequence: CSVFGRYQQYF. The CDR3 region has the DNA TGCAGCGTGTTCGGACGCTACCAGCAGTACTTC.

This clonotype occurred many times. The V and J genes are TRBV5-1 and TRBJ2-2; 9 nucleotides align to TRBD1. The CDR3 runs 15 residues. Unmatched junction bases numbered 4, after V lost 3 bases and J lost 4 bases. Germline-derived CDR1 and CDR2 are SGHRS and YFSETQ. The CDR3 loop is CASSYRDRATGELFF. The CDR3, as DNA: TGCGCCAGCAGCTACCGGGACAGGGCCACCGGGGAGCTGTTTTTT.

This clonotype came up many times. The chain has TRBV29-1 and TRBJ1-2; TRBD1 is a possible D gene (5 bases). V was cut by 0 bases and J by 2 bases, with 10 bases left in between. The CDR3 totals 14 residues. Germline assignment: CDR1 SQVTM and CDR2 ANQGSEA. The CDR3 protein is CSVEETGLNYGYTF. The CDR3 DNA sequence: TGCAGCGTTGAAGAGACGGGGCTCAACTATGGCTACACCTTC.